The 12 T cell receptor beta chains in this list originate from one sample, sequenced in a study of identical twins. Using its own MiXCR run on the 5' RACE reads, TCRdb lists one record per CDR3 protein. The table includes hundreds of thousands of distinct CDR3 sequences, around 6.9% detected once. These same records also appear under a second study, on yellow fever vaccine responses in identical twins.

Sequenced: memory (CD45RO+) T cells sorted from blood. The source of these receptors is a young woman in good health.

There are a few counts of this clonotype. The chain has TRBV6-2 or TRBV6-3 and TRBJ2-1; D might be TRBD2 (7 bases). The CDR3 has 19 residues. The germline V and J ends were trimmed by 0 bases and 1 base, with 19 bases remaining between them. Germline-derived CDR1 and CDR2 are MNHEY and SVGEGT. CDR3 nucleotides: TGTGCCAGCAGTTACTCGACTACCCGGGGGGCGGGGTCCTACAATGAGCAGTTCTTC. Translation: CASSYSTTRGAGSYNEQFF.

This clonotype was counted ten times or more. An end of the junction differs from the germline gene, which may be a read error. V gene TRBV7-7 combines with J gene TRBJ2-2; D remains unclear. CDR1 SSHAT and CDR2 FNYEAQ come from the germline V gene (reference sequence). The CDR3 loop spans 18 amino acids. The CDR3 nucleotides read TGTGCTAGCAGCTTATCGGCTAGTGGTTGGTCGAACACCGGGGAGCTGTTTTTT. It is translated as CASSLSASGWSNTGELFF.

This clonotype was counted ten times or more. The chain's CDR3 is CASSSIPGLADNNEQFF. CDR3 in DNA: TGTGCCAGCAGCTCCATACCGGGACTAGCGGACAACAATGAGCAGTTCTTC. The chain uses TRBV7-9 and TRBJ2-1; 11 bases match TRBD2. V was clipped by 4 bases and J by 5 bases; unmatched bases: 10. This CDR3 is 17 amino acids long. Germline CDR1 is SEHNR and CDR2 is FQNEAQ (reference sequence).

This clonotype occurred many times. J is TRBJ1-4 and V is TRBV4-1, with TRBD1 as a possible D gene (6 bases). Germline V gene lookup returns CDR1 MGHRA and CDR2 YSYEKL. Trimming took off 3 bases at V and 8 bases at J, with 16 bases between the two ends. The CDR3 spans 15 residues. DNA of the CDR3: TGCGCCAGCAGCCAGACCGGGACATCAGGAGAAAAACTGTTTTTT. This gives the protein CASSQTGTSGEKLFF.

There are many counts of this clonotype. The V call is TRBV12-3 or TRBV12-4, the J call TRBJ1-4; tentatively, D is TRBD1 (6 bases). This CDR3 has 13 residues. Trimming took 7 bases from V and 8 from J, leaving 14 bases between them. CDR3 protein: CASMSGGGEKLFF. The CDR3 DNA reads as TGTGCCAGCATGTCCGGAGGGGGGGAAAAACTGTTTTTT.

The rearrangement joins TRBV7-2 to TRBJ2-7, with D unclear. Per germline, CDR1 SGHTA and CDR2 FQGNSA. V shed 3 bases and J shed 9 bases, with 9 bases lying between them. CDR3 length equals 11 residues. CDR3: CASSLPPGQYF. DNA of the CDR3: TGTGCCAGCAGCTTGCCCCCCGGGCAGTACTTC.

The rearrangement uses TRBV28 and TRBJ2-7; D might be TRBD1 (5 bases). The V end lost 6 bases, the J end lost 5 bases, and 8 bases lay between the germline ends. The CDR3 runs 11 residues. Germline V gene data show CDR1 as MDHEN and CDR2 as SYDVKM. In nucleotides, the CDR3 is TGTGCCAGCAGCAGGGCCCACGAGCAGTACTTC. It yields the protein CASSRAHEQYF.

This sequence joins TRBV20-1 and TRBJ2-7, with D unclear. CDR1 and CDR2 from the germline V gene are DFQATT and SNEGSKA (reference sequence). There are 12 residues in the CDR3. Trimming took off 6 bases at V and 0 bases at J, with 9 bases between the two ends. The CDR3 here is CSAIPASYEQYF. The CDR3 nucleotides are TGCAGTGCGATACCCGCCTCCTACGAGCAGTACTTC.

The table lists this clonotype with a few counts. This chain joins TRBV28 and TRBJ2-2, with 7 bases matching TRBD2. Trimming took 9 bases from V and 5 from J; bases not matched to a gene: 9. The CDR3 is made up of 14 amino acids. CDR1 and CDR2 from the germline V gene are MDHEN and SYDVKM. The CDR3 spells CASGGVSGTGELFF. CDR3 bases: TGTGCCAGTGGGGGGGTATCTGGAACCGGGGAGCTGTTTTTT.

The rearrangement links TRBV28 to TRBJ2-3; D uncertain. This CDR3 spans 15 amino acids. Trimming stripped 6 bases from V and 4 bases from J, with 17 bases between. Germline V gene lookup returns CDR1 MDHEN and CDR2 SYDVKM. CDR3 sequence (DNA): TGTGCCAGCAGCTCAAGACGCAGCCAGCCAGATACGCAGTATTTT. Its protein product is CASSSRRSQPDTQYF.

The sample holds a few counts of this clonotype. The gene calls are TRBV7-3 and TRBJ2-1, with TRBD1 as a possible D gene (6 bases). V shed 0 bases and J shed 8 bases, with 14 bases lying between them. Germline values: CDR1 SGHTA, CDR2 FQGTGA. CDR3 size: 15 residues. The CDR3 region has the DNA TGTGCCAGCAGCTTAACTGGGGGCAAGAAGGATGAGCAGTTCTTC. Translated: CASSLTGGKKDEQFF.

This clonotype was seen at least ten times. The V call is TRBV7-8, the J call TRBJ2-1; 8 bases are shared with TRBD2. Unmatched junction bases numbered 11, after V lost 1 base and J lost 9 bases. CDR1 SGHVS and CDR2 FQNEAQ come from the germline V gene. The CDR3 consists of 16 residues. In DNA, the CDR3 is TGTGCCAGCAGCTTAGATATCGGGAGGGCTAGGGGTGAGCAGTTCTTC. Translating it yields CASSLDIGRARGEQFF.